A single count supports the clone carrying this TCR beta chain. Sequencing was performed with immunoSEQ multiplex PCR; in TCRdb, only in-frame clones are kept and a portion is missing. The sample includes about 80,000 clones, more than 85% of them seen just once. This CDR3 region has 15 residues. Germline V CDR1 and CDR2: SGHRS, YFSETQ. The ends were cut back, 5 bases at V and 5 bases at J, with 17 bases in the middle. The data are from a study of T cell responses to AZD1222 COVID-19 vaccine. The clonotype was recovered from an adult who received the AZD1222 COVID-19 vaccine. This specimen consisted of peripheral blood, obtained 28 days after the second AZD1222 dose. This chain connects TRBV5-1 to TRBJ1-5, with D possibly matching TRBD1 (5 bases). The CDR3 region is CASSPGREGDQPQHF. CDR3 nucleotides: TGCGCCAGCAGTCCCGGCAGGGAAGGGGATCAGCCCCAGCATTTT.